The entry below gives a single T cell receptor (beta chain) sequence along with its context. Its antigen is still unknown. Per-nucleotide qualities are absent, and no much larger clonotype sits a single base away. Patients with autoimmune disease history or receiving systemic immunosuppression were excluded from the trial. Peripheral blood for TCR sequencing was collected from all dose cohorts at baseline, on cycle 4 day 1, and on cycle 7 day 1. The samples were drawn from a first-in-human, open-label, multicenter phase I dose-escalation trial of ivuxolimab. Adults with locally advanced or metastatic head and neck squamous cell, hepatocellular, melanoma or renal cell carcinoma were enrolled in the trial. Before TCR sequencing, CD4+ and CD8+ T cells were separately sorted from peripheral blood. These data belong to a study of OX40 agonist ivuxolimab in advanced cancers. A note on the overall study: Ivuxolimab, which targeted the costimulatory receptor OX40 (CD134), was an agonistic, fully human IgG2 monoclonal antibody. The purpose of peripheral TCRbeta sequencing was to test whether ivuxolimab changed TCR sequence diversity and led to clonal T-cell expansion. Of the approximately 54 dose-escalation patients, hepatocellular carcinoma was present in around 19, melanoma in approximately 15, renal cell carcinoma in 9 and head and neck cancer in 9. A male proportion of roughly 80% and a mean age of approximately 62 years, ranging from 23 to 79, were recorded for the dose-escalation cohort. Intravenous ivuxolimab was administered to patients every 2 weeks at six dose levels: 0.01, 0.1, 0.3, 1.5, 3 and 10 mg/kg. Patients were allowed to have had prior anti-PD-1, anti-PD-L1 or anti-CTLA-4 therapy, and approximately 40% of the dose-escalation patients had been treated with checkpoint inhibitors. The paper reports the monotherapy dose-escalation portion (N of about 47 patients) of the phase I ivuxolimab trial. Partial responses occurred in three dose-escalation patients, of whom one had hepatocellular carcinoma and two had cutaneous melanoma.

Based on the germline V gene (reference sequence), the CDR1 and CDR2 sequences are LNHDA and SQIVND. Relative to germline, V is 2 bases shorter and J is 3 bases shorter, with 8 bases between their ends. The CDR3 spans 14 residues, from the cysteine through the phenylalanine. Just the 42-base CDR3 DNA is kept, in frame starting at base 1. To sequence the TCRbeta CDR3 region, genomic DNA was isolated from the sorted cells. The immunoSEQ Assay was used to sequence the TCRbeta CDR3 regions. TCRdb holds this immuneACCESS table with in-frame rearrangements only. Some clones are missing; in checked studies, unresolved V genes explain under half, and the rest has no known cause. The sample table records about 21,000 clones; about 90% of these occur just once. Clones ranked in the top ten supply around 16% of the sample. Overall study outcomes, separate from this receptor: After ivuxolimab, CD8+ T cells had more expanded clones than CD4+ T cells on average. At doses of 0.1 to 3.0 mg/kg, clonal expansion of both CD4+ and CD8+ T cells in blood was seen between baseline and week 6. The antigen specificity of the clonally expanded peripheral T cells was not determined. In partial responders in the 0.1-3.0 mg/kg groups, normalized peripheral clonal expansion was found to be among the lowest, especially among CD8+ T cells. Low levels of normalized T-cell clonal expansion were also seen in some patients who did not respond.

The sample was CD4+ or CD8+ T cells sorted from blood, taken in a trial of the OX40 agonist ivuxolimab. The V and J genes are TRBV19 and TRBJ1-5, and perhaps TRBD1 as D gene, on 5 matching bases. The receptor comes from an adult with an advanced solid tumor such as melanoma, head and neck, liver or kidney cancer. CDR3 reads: CASSISGFNQPQHF. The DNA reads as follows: TGTGCCAGTAGTATATCAGGGTTCAATCAGCCCCAGCATTTT.